The 19 T cell receptor beta chains below come from one sample, sequenced in a study of response to subunit inactivated influenza vaccine (dated by TCRdb to 2017 to 2018). To prepare the library, RT-PCR was applied. Instrument on record: Illumina HiSeq 2500. TCRdb reworked the public reads: Q25 trimming with fastp, MiXCR clone assembly, productive beta chains retained. A single entry per CDR3 protein holds the most common genes and DNA from its merged rows. The sample table shows about 800,000 distinct CDR3 sequences, and around 21% are seen once. The top ten hold roughly 10% of the sample. The sequencing used PBMCs from blood, collected roughly 5 days after vaccination. The receptors stem from a man in his forties or fifties who received an inactivated influenza vaccine. Donor details come from another sample of the same person, matched by shared clones.

The rearrangement uses TRBV3-1 and TRBJ2-1; no clear D gene. The ends were cut back, 3 bases at V and 8 bases at J, with 14 bases in the middle. From germline, CDR1 is LGHDT and CDR2 YNNKEL (reference sequence). The CDR3 extends over 14 amino acids. The chain's CDR3 is CASSQVQSRHEQFF. The DNA for the CDR3 is TGTGCCAGCAGCCAGGTCCAGAGCCGGCATGAGCAGTTCTTC.

J is TRBJ2-5 and V is TRBV6-5; 7 bases are shared with TRBD1. Unmatched junction bases numbered 8, after V lost 2 bases and J lost 2 bases. The CDR3 is 16 residues long. Germline loops: CDR1 MNHEY, CDR2 SVGAGI. The CDR3, as DNA: TGTGCCAGCAGTTACGCCCCCGGGACAGATCAAGAGACCCAGTACTTC. Translation: CASSYAPGTDQETQYF.

The chain carries TRBV5-1 and TRBJ2-2; 7 bases match TRBD2. The CDR3 is 15 amino acids. Losses at the gene ends were 3 bases for V and 5 bases for J; bases not matched to a gene: 7. Germline V gene lookup returns CDR1 SGHRS and CDR2 YFSETQ. The CDR3 loop reads CASSSSSGWTGELFF. CDR3 bases: TGCGCCAGCAGCTCCAGTAGCGGGTGGACCGGGGAGCTGTTTTTT.

The chain couples TRBV28 to TRBJ2-2; TRBD1 matches at 9 bases. The germline V gene has CDR1 MDHEN and CDR2 SYDVKM. V lost 7 bases and J lost 4; bases outside the gene matches: 10. This CDR3 has 16 amino acids. CDR3 loop: CASIGTGTISTGELFF. DNA of the CDR3: TGTGCCAGCATCGGGACAGGGACGATCAGCACCGGGGAGCTGTTTTTT.

This clonotype was picked up a small number of times. V is TRBV11-2 and J is TRBJ2-5; D call uncertain. CDR1 and CDR2 (germline): SGHAT, FQNNGV. The CDR3 is 16 residues long. V gave up 5 bases and J gave up 1 base, with 17 bases separating them. CDR3 protein: CASSTPKYITQETQYF. The CDR3 DNA follows: TGTGCCAGCAGCACACCTAAGTATATAACCCAAGAGACCCAGTACTTC.

This clonotype appeared a few times. The chain has TRBV20-1 and TRBJ2-2; D remains ambiguous. Germline V lookup: CDR1 DFQATT, CDR2 SNEGSKA (reference sequence). V was cut by 0 bases and J by 4 bases, with 9 bases left in between. This CDR3 spans 14 amino acids. The CDR3 reads CSARDHLRTGELFF. The CDR3 DNA sequence: TGCAGTGCTAGAGATCATTTACGCACCGGGGAGCTGTTTTTT.

The chain joins TRBV2 to TRBJ2-7; D is possibly TRBD1 (6 bases). The CDR3 length is 12 residues. Germline CDR1 and CDR2: SNHLY and FYNNEI. The CDR3 region is CASSATGRNPTV. In DNA, the CDR3 is TGTGCCAGCAGTGCGACAGGACGAAATCCGACGGTC.

This clonotype was seen a few times. The chain uses TRBV11-2 and TRBJ2-1; no reliable D call. The CDR3 spans 13 residues. V was trimmed by 5 bases and J by 8 bases, leaving 13 bases between them. Germline lookup yields CDR1 SGHAT and CDR2 FQNNGV. The CDR3 coding sequence is TGTGCCAGCAGCCCGGGTCCTGGGGATGAGCAGTTCTTC. It translates to CASSPGPGDEQFF.

This clonotype appeared a few times. The chain recombines TRBV4-2 with TRBJ2-7; the D gene is possibly TRBD2 (6 bases). The germline V gene has CDR1 LGHNA and CDR2 YNFKEQ. V was shortened by 4 bases and J by 4 bases, with 17 bases between the two germline ends. This CDR3 has 15 residues. CDR3 sequence: CASSPRTNSQYEQYF. The CDR3 DNA is TGTGCCAGCAGCCCCCGGACTAACTCCCAGTACGAGCAGTACTTC.

The chain employs TRBV6-1 and TRBJ2-2; 13 bases are a match to TRBD2. V lost 4 bases, J lost 4 bases, and 6 bases stayed unmatched. The CDR3 is 17 amino acids. Germline CDR1 reads MNHNS; CDR2 reads SASEGT. In DNA form, the CDR3 reads TGTGCCAGCAGTGGTTTACTAGCGGGAGGGTTCACCGGGGAGCTGTTTTTT. It codes for CASSGLLAGGFTGELFF.

This chain uses TRBV27 with TRBJ2-7, with 8 bases matching TRBD1. V gave up 2 bases and J gave up 4 bases; unmatched junction bases: 4. The CDR3 sequence is 14 residues long. Germline loops: CDR1 MNHEY, CDR2 SMNVEV (reference sequence). The CDR3 DNA sequence: TGTGCCAGCAGTTTAATGACAGGGGAATACGAGCAGTACTTC. Its translation is CASSLMTGEYEQYF.

The chain carries TRBV11-2 and TRBJ2-3, with 9 bases that match TRBD2. Trimming cost V 1 base and J 2 bases; bases outside gene matches: 13. Per the germline V gene, CDR1 is SGHAT and CDR2 is FQNNGV. This CDR3 is 19 amino acids long. CDR3 sequence: CASSLVYLRGGGNTDTQYF. As DNA, the CDR3 is TGTGCCAGCAGCTTAGTGTACTTGCGGGGGGGTGGTAACACAGATACGCAGTATTTT. The full variable domain, rest sourced from reference TRBV11-2 and TRBJ2-3, is EAGVAQSPRYKIIEKRQSVAFWCNPISGHATLYWYQQILGQGPKLLIQFQNNGVVDDSQLPKDRFSAERLKGVDSTLKIQPAKLEDSAVYLCASSLVYLRGGGNTDTQYFGPGTRLTVL.

The V and J genes are TRBV12-3 or TRBV12-4 and TRBJ2-5; 10 nucleotides match TRBD1. The CDR3 extends over 14 amino acids. Trimming cost V 6 bases and J 6 bases; bases outside gene matches: 7. The CDR3 nucleotides read TGTGCCAGCAGCCAGACAGGGGGCAGGAAGACCCAGTACTTC. This translates into CASSQTGGRKTQYF.

The sample holds a few counts of this clonotype. This chain uses TRBV20-1 with TRBJ2-7; 9 nucleotides agree with TRBD1. V lost 4 bases and J lost 2; bases outside the gene matches: 6. Germline V gene lookup returns CDR1 DFQATT and CDR2 SNEGSKA (reference sequence). The CDR3 runs to 14 residues. The CDR3 protein is CSATITGGPYEQYF. For the CDR3, the DNA is TGCAGTGCTACCATAACAGGGGGCCCCTACGAGCAGTACTTC.

This clonotype was detected many times. The chain employs TRBV20-1 and TRBJ2-1, with TRBD2 as a possible D gene (6 bases). This CDR3 is 15 amino acids long. Looked up from germline, CDR1 is DFQATT and CDR2 is SNEGSKA (reference sequence). V was pared by 6 bases and J by 4 bases, with 19 bases between. CDR3 amino acids: CSAKTPGLRYNEQFF. The CDR3 region has the DNA TGCAGTGCAAAGACCCCGGGACTCCGATACAATGAGCAGTTCTTC.

The gene calls are TRBV18 and TRBJ2-7; 8 bases align to TRBD2. CDR1 and CDR2 (germline): KGHSH, LQKENI. J gave up 11 bases and V 3 bases, and 15 bases lay outside the gene matches. CDR3 length: 15 amino acids. CDR3 sequence (DNA): TGTGCCAGCTCACCGGCCGGCGACGGGAGGGGGATGGAGTACTTC. Its translation is CASSPAGDGRGMEYF.

The table lists this clonotype with a few counts. The chain recombines TRBV25-1 with TRBJ2-5; maybe TRBD2 (5 bases). The V end was cut by 6 bases, the J end by 2 bases, with 16 bases between. From germline, CDR1 is MGHDK and CDR2 SYGVNS. The CDR3 is 15 amino acids. The CDR3 sequence: CASSLESGIQETQYF. The CDR3 DNA is TGTGCCAGCAGCCTCGAAAGCGGCATTCAAGAGACCCAGTACTTC. The variable domain in full, with the rest retrieved from reference TRBV25-1 and TRBJ2-5, is EADIYQTPRYLVIGTGKKITLECSQTMGHDKMYWYQQDPGMELHLIHYSYGVNSTEKGDLSSESTVSRIRTEHFPLTLESARPSHTSQYLCASSLESGIQETQYFGPGTRLLVL.

V gene TRBV29-1 combines with J gene TRBJ2-1; D uncertain. The CDR3 runs 12 residues. The germline CDR1 and CDR2 sequences are SQVTM and ANQGSEA. Trimming removed 4 bases at V and 4 bases at J, with 8 bases between. The CDR3 sequence is CSVAWLYNEQFF. CDR3 DNA sequence: TGCAGCGTTGCCTGGTTATACAATGAGCAGTTCTTC.

Ten or more counts support this clonotype. The chain links TRBV5-1 to TRBJ2-4, with 7 nucleotides matching TRBD1. Germline-derived CDR1 and CDR2 are SGHRS and YFSETQ. There are 16 residues in the CDR3. V was clipped by 4 bases and J by 6 bases; unmatched bases: 13. In nucleotides, the CDR3 is TGCGCCAGCAGCCAAAGAGAACAGGGGTTTGGAAACATTCAGTACTTC. This sequence encodes CASSQREQGFGNIQYF.